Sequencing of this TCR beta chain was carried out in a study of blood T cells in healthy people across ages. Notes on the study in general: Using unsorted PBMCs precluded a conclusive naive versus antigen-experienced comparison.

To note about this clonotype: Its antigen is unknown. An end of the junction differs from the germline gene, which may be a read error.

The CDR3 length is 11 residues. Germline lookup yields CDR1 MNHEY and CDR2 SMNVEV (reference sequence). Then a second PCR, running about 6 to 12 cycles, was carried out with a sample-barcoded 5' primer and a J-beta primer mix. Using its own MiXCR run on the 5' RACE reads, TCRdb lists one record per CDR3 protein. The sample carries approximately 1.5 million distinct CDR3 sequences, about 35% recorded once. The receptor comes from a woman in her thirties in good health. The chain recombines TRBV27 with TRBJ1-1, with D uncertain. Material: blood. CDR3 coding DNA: TGCGCGACAATGGGTCGAACTGAAGCTTTCTTT. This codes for CATMGRTEAFF.